This T cell receptor beta chain appears in the sequencing data of a study of T cell responses to AZD1222 COVID-19 vaccine (dated by TCRdb to the early 2020s). A note on the overall study: A total of 233 trial participants underwent TCR sequencing, of whom some 200 had received two doses of AZD1222 and some 25 had received two doses of the MenACWY control vaccine. Trial participants were enrolled into age subgroups of 18-55, 56-69 and 70-plus years, which contained 148, 28 and 57 TCR-sequenced participants, respectively. Study-wide findings and limitations: Conclusions about previously exposed vaccinees were limited because only a handful of AZD1222 recipients were SARS-CoV-2 seropositive at baseline. Participants were mostly white British, with more females than males. The authors suggested clonal diversity may have been underestimated. Reportedly, almost half of the unique spike-specific TCRs recognized epitopes lying outside the regions that are mutated in the B.1.351 and B.1.1.7 variants. Because no day 14 peak-response samples were available, the repertoires could be characterized only after the peak T cell response. The 56-69-year group was small, and its depth increase did not reach significance, likely because of low power. Vaccine-associated CD4 TCRs spanned the whole spike protein, with dominant responses in regions 160-218 and 743-854. After two AZD1222 doses, spike-specific TCR breadth and depth were significantly higher than at day 0 and than in MenACWY recipients.

After removal of 4 bases from V and 2 bases from J, the junction retains 3 bases not matched to a gene. Via the germline V gene, CDR1 is KGHSH and CDR2 LQKENI. The CDR3 holds 15 amino acids from the cysteine to the phenylalanine. CDR3 DNA only is kept here, 45 bases in frame from base 1. Reading the label with the study, this specimen's time point is: about 28 days (+/-7) after the second vaccine dose. AZD1222 recipients given second doses at about 4 weeks or at about 12 weeks were pooled, since spike-specific TCR depth and breadth were not found to differ between the two schedules. Vaccinee samples came from UK trials COV001 and COV002, including a single-blind randomized controlled phase 2/3 trial of AZD1222 (ChAdOx1 nCoV-19) in healthy adults. For TCRbeta chain sequencing, PBMC samples were collected from trial participants at day 0 and at day 28 after the second dose. The CDR3 regions of human TCRbeta chains were subjected to immunosequencing. In the authors' own workflow: TCRs in the repertoires were matched against a reference library of SARS-CoV-2-specific TCRs that had been generated with the MIRA antigen-specificity platform. Breadth was defined as the fraction of unique TCRs that were SARS-CoV-2-associated. Depth was defined as the fraction of total T cells that were SARS-CoV-2-associated. Each spike-specific TCR was assigned to its reactive spike region and to a CD4 or CD8 class using the MIRA data. Log10-transformed breadth and depth values were compared by one-way ANOVA with Sidak's multiple comparisons tests. Imported from immuneACCESS, the table was reduced by TCRdb to in-frame sequences with V and J called. These copies leave out some clones; in studies compared against another copy, an unresolved V gene accounts for under half, and the cause of the remainder is not known. V, J and clone size were drawn from that table, and D and trimming were deduced from the DNA. This sample holds around 130,000 clones; about 86% were observed only once. The ten most abundant clones make up around 2.9% of the sample.

With respect to this clone: This clone's antigen is unknown. Per-base qualities were not stored, and no clone one base away is much larger.

The sequences come from peripheral blood, collected 28 days after the second AZD1222 dose. This clonotype originated in an adult who received the AZD1222 COVID-19 vaccine. The rearrangement joined TRBV18 to TRBJ1-1; 11 of the junction bases match TRBD1. The CDR3: CASSLGQGVNTEAFF. The sequence in DNA is TGTGCCAGCTCACTGGGACAGGGGGTAAACACTGAAGCTTTCTTT.